This T cell receptor beta chain derives from a study of graft-versus-host responses after intestinal transplantation (dated by TCRdb to the early 2020s). Study-level background: Recipients received multivisceral, liver-intestinal, or isolated intestinal transplants. Alloreactive clones were identified by sequencing pre-transplant mixed lymphocyte reaction products and comparing them with unstimulated pre-transplant donor and recipient T cells. Bulk TCR-beta CDR3 sequencing was used to track graft-versus-host and host-versus-graft alloreactive T cell clones in the graft, circulation and bone marrow after intestinal transplantation. Instead of going to the commercial service, samples from a few later patients were sequenced in-house on an Illumina MiSeq and processed with MiXCR. Donor T cell macrochimerism was defined as a peak of at least 4% donor T cells among recipient peripheral blood mononuclear cells. A cohort of 20 to 25 intestinal transplant recipients, including one retransplant, was enrolled, and 3 patients lacking pretransplant specimens were excluded. Every recipient was given anti-thymocyte globulin induction, then maintenance tacrolimus and steroids for roughly three years.

Explained via the paper, the time point label denotes: cells obtained before transplantation from donor or recipient. CD3+CD4+ and CD3+CD8+ populations were FACS-sorted from unstimulated pre-transplant donor and recipient cells taken from spleen or lymph nodes. The library was prepared using the immunoSEQ multiplex PCR assay. For most patients, genomic DNA was isolated with the Qiagen DNeasy Blood and Tissue Kit and sent frozen to Adaptive Biotechnologies for TCR sequencing. High-throughput TCR-beta CDR3 sequencing of genomic DNA from most patients was performed by Adaptive Biotechnologies. The authors processed their data as follows. Adaptive's ImmunoSEQ software supplied the TCR sequencing data for 15 to 20 patients, while MiXCR and VDJtools were used to process a few other patients. To correct CD4 versus CD8 sorting errors, sequences present in both subsets at a frequency ratio below 5:1 were removed. CDR3 nucleotide sequences shared between donor and recipient were removed because their origin could not be assigned. To count as alloreactive, a clone needed at least 2-fold expansion over unstimulated cells and a minimum CFSE-low frequency of 0.002% (template counts) or 0.001% (read counts). A clone was considered mappable if detected in the sequenced pre-transplant spleen, lymph node, or MLR CFSE-low populations of the donor or recipient. The cumulative frequency of alloreactive clones was calculated as a percentage of all sequences, weighted by copy number. TCRdb holds this immuneACCESS table with in-frame rearrangements only. Some clones are missing; in checked studies, unresolved V genes explain under half, and the rest has no known cause. V, J and clone size are taken as reported in that table, and D and trimming were inferred from the DNA itself. This sample is represented by over 100,000 clones; around 95% of them were singletons. Roughly 3% of the sample comes from the top ten.

This clone was observed once. Its target antigen remains unknown. One base away there is no much larger clone; base qualities are not given. Overall results and qualifications from the work: In the allografts of patients with donor T cell macrochimerism, GvH to HvG T cell clonal ratios were high. Early after transplant, peak levels of circulating GvH clones were found to be associated with declines in HvG clones. GvH clones turned up in recipient bone marrow, with some appearing earlier in ileal mucosa or blood, a pattern consistent with an intestinal mucosal origin. Conclusions were limited by the relatively low number and heterogeneity of intestinal transplant patients.

The TCR was taken from a human donor who received an intestinal transplant. The material was unstimulated CD8+ T cells sorted from spleen or lymph node cells, obtained before intestinal transplant.

The CDR3 amino acid sequence is: CASSPRTGGDYGYTF. The DNA is TGTGCCAGCAGCCCCAGGACAGGGGGTGACTATGGCTACACCTTC. The chain is made from TRBV7-6 and TRBJ1-2; the junction holds 10 bases that match TRBD1. V is cut back by 5 bases and J by 3 bases, with 6 bases in the junction unmatched. The germline V gene specifies SGHVS as CDR1 and FNYEAQ as CDR2. Taken from cysteine to phenylalanine, the CDR3 has 15 residues. This entry keeps only the CDR3 DNA: 45 bases, framed from base 1.